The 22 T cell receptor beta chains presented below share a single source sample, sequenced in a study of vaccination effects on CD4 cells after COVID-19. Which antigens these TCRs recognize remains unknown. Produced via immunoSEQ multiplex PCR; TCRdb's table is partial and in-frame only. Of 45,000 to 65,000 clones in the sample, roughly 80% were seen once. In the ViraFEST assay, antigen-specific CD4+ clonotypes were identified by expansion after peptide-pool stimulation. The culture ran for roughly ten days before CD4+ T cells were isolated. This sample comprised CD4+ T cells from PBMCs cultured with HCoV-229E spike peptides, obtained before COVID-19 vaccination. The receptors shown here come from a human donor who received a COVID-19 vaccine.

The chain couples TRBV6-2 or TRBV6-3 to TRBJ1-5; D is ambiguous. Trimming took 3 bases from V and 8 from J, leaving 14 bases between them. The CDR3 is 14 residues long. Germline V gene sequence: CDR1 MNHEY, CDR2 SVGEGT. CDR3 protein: CASSYRAALEPQHF. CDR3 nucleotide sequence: TGTGCCAGCAGTTATCGGGCCGCCCTGGAGCCCCAGCATTTT.

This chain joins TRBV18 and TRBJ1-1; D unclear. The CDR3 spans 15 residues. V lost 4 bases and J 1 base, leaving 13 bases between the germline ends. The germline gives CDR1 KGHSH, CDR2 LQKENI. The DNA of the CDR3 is TGTGCCAGCTCACTCGATTCCGGGTCGAACACTGAAGCTTTCTTT. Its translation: CASSLDSGSNTEAFF.

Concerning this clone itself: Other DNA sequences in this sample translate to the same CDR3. Here the CDR3 reads CASSYARANTGELFF. As DNA, the CDR3 is TGTGCCAGCAGTTATGCGAGGGCCAACACCGGGGAGCTGTTTTTT. This chain links TRBV6-6 with TRBJ2-2, with D possibly being TRBD2 (5 bases). Trimming removed 3 bases at V and 2 bases at J, with 10 bases between. The CDR3 totals 15 residues. Germline-derived CDR1 and CDR2 are MNHNY and SVGAGI (reference sequence).

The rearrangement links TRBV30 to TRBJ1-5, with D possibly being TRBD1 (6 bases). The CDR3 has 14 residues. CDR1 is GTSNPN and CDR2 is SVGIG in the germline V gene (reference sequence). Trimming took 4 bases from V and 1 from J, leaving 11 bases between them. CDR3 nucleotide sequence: TGTGCCTGGAAGAAAGGGGGGAGCAATCAGCCCCAGCATTTT. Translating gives CAWKKGGSNQPQHF.

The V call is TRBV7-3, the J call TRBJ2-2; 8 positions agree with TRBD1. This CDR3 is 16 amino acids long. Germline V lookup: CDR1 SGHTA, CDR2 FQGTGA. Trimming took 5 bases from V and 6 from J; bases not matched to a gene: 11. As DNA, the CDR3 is TGTGCCAGCAGCCCCTCCGGGACAGGATTCGCCGGGGAGCTGTTTTTT. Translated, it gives CASSPSGTGFAGELFF.

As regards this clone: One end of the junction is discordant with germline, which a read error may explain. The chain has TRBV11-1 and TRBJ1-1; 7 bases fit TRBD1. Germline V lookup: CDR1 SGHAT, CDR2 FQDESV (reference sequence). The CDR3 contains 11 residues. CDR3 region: CASSNDRDPSF. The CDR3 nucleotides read TGTGCCAGCAGCAACGACAGGGACCCGTCCTTT. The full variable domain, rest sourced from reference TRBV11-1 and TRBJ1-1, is EAEVAQSPRYKITEKSQAVAFWCDPISGHATLYWYRQILGQGPELLVQFQDESVVDDSQLPKDRFSAERLKGVDSTLKIQPAELGDSAMYLCASSNDRDPSFGQGTRLTVV.

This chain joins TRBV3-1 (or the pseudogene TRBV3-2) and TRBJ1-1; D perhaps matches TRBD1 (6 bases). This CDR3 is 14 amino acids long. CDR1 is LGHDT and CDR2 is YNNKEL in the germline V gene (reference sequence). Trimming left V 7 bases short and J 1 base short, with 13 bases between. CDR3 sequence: CASTRGATNTEAFF. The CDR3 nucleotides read TGTGCCAGCACTCGGGGGGCCACGAACACTGAAGCTTTCTTT.

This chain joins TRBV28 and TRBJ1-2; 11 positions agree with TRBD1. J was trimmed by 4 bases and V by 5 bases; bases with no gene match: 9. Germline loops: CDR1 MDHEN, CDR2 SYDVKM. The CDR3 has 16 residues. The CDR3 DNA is TGTGCCAGCAGTCCCCTGGGGGGACAGGGGGGCTATGGCTACACCTTC. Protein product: CASSPLGGQGGYGYTF.

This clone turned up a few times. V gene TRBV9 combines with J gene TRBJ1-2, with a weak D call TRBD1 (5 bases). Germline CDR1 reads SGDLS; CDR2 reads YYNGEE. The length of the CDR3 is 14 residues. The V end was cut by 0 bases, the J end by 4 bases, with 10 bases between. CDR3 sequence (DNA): TGTGCCAGCAGCGTAGGCCAGGGACCCTATGGCTACACCTTC. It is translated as CASSVGQGPYGYTF.

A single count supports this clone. The CDR3 region is CASSYLGQGPTGELFF. The CDR3 DNA sequence: TGCGCCAGCAGCTACCTAGGACAGGGTCCCACCGGGGAGCTGTTTTTT. The chain recombines TRBV5-1 with TRBJ2-2, with 8 bases aligning to TRBD1. The ends lost 3 bases at V and 4 bases at J; junction bases unmatched: 8. Germline V gene sequence: CDR1 SGHRS, CDR2 YFSETQ. This CDR3 spans 16 amino acids.

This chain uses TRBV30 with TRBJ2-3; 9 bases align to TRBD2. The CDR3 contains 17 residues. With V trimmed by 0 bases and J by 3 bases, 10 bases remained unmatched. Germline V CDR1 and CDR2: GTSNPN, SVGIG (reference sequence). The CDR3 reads CAWSVPGGGAYTDTQYF. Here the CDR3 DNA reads TGTGCCTGGAGTGTACCGGGCGGGGGGGCGTATACAGATACGCAGTATTTT.

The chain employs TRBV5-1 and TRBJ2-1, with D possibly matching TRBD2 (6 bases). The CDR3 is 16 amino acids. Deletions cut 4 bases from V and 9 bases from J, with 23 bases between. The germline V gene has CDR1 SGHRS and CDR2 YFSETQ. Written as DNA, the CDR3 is TGCGCCAGCAGCCCTACCCCCGGGACCCAGGGAGGTGAGCAGTTCTTC. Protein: CASSPTPGTQGGEQFF.

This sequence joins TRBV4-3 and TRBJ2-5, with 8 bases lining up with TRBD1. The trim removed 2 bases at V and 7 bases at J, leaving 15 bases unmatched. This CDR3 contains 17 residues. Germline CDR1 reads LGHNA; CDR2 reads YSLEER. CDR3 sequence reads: CASSQNPHRGNIGTQYF. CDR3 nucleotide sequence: TGCGCCAGCAGCCAAAACCCCCACAGGGGGAATATTGGGACCCAGTACTTC.

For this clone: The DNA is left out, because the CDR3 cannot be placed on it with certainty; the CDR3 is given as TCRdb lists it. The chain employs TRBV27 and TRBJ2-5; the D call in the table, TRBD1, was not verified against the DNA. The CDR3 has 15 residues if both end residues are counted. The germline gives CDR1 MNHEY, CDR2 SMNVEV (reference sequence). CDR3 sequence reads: CASSTSTGRIKSQYF.

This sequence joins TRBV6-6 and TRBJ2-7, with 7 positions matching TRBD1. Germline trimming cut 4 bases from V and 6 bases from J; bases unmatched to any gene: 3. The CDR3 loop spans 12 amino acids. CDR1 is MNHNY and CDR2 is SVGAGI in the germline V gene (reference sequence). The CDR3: CASSLRTGEQYV. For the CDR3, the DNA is TGTGCCAGCAGTTTGCGGACAGGCGAGCAGTACGTC.

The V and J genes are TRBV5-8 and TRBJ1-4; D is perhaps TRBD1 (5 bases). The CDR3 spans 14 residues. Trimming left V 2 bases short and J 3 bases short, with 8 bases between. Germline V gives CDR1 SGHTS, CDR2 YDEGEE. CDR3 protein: CASSFGGPNEKLFF. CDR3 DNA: TGTGCCAGCAGCTTTGGGGGTCCTAATGAAAAACTGTTTTTT.

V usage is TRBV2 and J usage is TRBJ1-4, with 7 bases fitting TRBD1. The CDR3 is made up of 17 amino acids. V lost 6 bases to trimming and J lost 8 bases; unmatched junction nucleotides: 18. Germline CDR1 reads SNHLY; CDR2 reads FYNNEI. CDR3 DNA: TGTGCCAGCAGATACAGGGAGACAGGGATGAATTGGGAAAAACTGTTTTTT. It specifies CASRYRETGMNWEKLFF.

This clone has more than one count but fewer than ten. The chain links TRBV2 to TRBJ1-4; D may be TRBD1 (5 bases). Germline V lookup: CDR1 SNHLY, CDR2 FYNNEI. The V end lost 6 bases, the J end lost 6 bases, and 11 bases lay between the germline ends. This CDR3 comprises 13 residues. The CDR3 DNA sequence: TGTGCCAGCAGGGGGCAATACGATGAAAAACTGTTTTTT. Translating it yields CASRGQYDEKLFF.

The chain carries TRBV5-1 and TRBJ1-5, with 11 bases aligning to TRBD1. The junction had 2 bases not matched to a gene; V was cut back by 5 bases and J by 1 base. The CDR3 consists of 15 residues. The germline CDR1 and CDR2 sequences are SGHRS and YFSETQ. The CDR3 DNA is TGCGCCAGCAGACGGGACAGGGGGAGCAATCAGCCCCAGCATTTT. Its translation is CASRRDRGSNQPQHF.

CDR3 protein: CAWSRLDGGPSPLHF. DNA of the CDR3: TGTGCCTGGAGTCGTTTGGATGGGGGGCCTTCACCCCTCCACTTT. V is TRBV30 and J is TRBJ1-6; possibly TRBD1 for D (6 bases). V was trimmed by 2 bases and J by 9 bases, leaving 17 bases between them. Germline values: CDR1 GTSNPN, CDR2 SVGIG (reference sequence). The CDR3 spans 15 residues.

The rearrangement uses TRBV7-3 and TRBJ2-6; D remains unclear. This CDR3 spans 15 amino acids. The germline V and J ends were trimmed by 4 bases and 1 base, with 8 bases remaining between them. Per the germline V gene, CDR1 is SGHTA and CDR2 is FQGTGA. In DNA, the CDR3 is TGTGCCAGCAGCTCCGACGCTTCTGGGGCCAACGTCCTGACTTTC. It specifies CASSSDASGANVLTF. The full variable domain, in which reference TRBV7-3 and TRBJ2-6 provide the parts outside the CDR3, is GAGVSQTPSNKVTEKGKYVELRCDPISGHTALYWYRQSLGQGPEFLIYFQGTGAADDSGLPNDRFFAVRPEGSVSTLKIQRTERGDSAVYLCASSSDASGANVLTFGAGSRLTVL.

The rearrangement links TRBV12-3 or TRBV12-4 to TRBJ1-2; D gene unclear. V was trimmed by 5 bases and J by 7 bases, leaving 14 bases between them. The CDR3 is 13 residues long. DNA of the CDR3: TGTGCCAGCAGTATGGACGTTCCCGCTGGCTACACCTTC. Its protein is CASSMDVPAGYTF.